The T cell receptor beta chain under discussion was sequenced for a study of blood T cell repertoires in COVID-19. Overall study context: The cDNA or gDNA used as material had been derived from T cells, B-cell-depleted T cells, or PBMCs.

Measured with immunoSEQ multiplex PCR; TCRdb has only the in-frame clones, and not every one. The repertoire holds tens of thousands of clones, with about 90% as singletons. Germline CDR1 SEHNR, CDR2 FQNEAQ (reference sequence). This CDR3 spans 14 amino acids. V was shortened by 1 base and J by 2 bases, with 7 bases between the two germline ends. The TCR sequence derives from a human donor in a cohort sampled during active COVID-19. This chain uses TRBV7-9 with TRBJ2-3, with D unresolved. The sequencing input was peripheral blood. For the CDR3, the DNA is TGTGCCAGCAGCTTAGGCGGTTACACAGATACGCAGTATTTT. Amino acids: CASSLGGYTDTQYF.